Listed below are T cell receptor beta chains from one sample, sequenced in a study of blood T cell repertoires in COVID-19. Profiled with immunoSEQ multiplex PCR; TCRdb holds only in-frame clones, not every one. This table has approximately 230,000 clones, approximately 88% appearing once. Input material: peripheral blood. Receptors were obtained from a woman in her twenties or thirties with COVID-19, enrolled during active disease. The CDR3 runs from the conserved cysteine through the conserved F or W. The order of the fields is clone size, V gene, D gene, CDR3 length, J gene, CDR3 DNA, CDR3 protein. A D gene is named only where the DNA matches it firmly. The size entry is marked missing in some rows and otherwise reads once, few, many or a size class.

abundance: NA
v_gene: TRBV2
d_gene: NA
len: 14
j_gene: TRBJ1-4
CDR3nt: TGTGCCAGCAGTTACAGGACAGCAAATGAAAAACTGTTTTTT
CDR3aa: CASSYRTANEKLFF

abundance: once
v_gene: TRBV6-2/TRBV6-3
d_gene: TRBD2
len: 19
j_gene: TRBJ2-3
CDR3nt: TGTGCCAGCAGTTACATCTCTCTCGGGGGACTAGCAAGCACAGATACGCAGTATTTT
CDR3aa: CASSYISLGGLASTDTQYF

abundance: NA
v_gene: TRBV9
d_gene: NA
len: 14
j_gene: TRBJ2-3
CDR3nt: TGTGCCAGCAGCGTAGCAGGGCTGGCAGATACGCAGTATTTT
CDR3aa: CASSVAGLADTQYF

abundance: NA
v_gene: TRBV28
d_gene: TRBD2
len: 18
j_gene: TRBJ2-5
CDR3nt: TGTGCCACCACCCCCGGGGGGGTAGCGGGAGGGTGGCAAGAGACCCAGTACTTC
CDR3aa: CATTPGGVAGGWQETQYF

abundance: NA
v_gene: TRBV7-9
d_gene: NA
len: 12
j_gene: TRBJ1-6
CDR3nt: TGTGCCAGCAGCTTCGCGGATTCACCCCTCCACTTT
CDR3aa: CASSFADSPLHF

abundance: NA
v_gene: TRBV9
d_gene: NA
len: 15
j_gene: TRBJ2-7
CDR3nt: TGTGCCAGCAGCATAGGACCCGCCAGGGGCTACGAGCAGTACTTC
CDR3aa: CASSIGPARGYEQYF

abundance: once
v_gene: TRBV3-1/TRBV3-2
d_gene: NA
len: 17
j_gene: TRBJ1-6
CDR3nt: TGTGCCAGCAGCCAAGGGGGGGGTAGGGTTGTGGGTTCACCCCTCCACTTT
CDR3aa: CASSQGGGRVVGSPLHF

abundance: NA
v_gene: TRBV4-3
d_gene: TRBD2
len: 16
j_gene: TRBJ2-3
CDR3nt: TGCGCCAGCAGCCAAGACCAAGCGGGGGGGCCGGATACGCAGTATTTT
CDR3aa: CASSQDQAGGPDTQYF

abundance: NA
v_gene: TRBV12-3/TRBV12-4
d_gene: TRBD1
len: 13
j_gene: TRBJ1-4
CDR3nt: TGTGCCAGCAGTTTAGCCGACAGGGGAAAACTGTTTTTT
CDR3aa: CASSLADRGKLFF

abundance: NA
v_gene: TRBV27
d_gene: NA
len: 14
j_gene: TRBJ1-1
CDR3nt: TGTGCCAGCACCCCACCCGGGGGTAGAGGTGAAGCTTTCTTT
CDR3aa: CASTPPGGRGEAFF

abundance: NA
v_gene: TRBV18
d_gene: NA
len: 15
j_gene: TRBJ1-3
CDR3nt: TGTGCCAGCTCATCGACCGGGACATCTGGAAACACCATATATTTT
CDR3aa: CASSSTGTSGNTIYF

abundance: NA
v_gene: TRBV4-1
d_gene: TRBD1
len: 14
j_gene: TRBJ2-7
CDR3nt: TGCGCCAGCAGCTTGGGACAGCGTTCCTACGAGCAGTACTTC
CDR3aa: CASSLGQRSYEQYF

abundance: NA
v_gene: TRBV4-3
d_gene: NA
len: 16
j_gene: TRBJ1-2
CDR3nt: TGCGCCAGCAGCCAAGTACCCAGGGCCGTTGGCTATGGCTACACCTTC
CDR3aa: CASSQVPRAVGYGYTF

abundance: NA
v_gene: TRBV7-2
d_gene: TRBD2
len: 14
j_gene: TRBJ2-1
CDR3nt: TGTGCCAGCCGCCAGGCGGGAGGGCCAAATGAGCAGTTCTTC
CDR3aa: CASRQAGGPNEQFF

abundance: NA
v_gene: TRBV6-4
d_gene: TRBD1
len: 16
j_gene: TRBJ2-5
CDR3nt: TGTGCCAGCAGTGCCAACGCGGGACAGGGGGCAGAGACCCAGTACTTC
CDR3aa: CASSANAGQGAETQYF

abundance: few
v_gene: TRBV6-2/TRBV6-3
d_gene: TRBD1
len: 16
j_gene: TRBJ1-5
CDR3nt: TGTGCCAGCAGTTACTCGTCCCAGGGGGCGGGTCAGCCCCAGCATTTT
CDR3aa: CASSYSSQGAGQPQHF

abundance: NA
v_gene: TRBV3-1/TRBV3-2
d_gene: TRBD1
len: 15
j_gene: TRBJ1-1
CDR3nt: TGTGCCAGCAGCCAAGAACAGGGGAGATTCACTGAAGCTTTCTTT
CDR3aa: CASSQEQGRFTEAFF

abundance: NA
v_gene: TRBV6-5
d_gene: NA
len: 14
j_gene: TRBJ1-4
CDR3nt: TGTGCCAGCAGTAACAGGGTGCCGAGAGAAAAACTGTTTTTT
CDR3aa: CASSNRVPREKLFF

abundance: NA
v_gene: TRBV2
d_gene: TRBD1
len: 15
j_gene: TRBJ2-5
CDR3nt: TGTGCCAGCAGTGCCGGGACAGGTGGGGGAGAGACCCAGTACTTC
CDR3aa: CASSAGTGGGETQYF

abundance: NA
v_gene: TRBV28
d_gene: TRBD1
len: 13
j_gene: TRBJ1-1
CDR3nt: TGTGCCAGCAGTCTTGACAGGGGCACTGAAGCTTTCTTT
CDR3aa: CASSLDRGTEAFF

abundance: once
v_gene: TRBV7-8
d_gene: NA
len: 13
j_gene: TRBJ1-2
CDR3nt: TGTGCCAGCAGCTTAGCCAGGCCATATGGCTACACCTTC
CDR3aa: CASSLARPYGYTF

abundance: NA
v_gene: TRBV29-1
d_gene: TRBD1
len: 12
j_gene: TRBJ1-1
CDR3nt: TGCAGCGCCACGACAGGGGGCGATGAGGTCTTCTTT
CDR3aa: CSATTGGDEVFF

abundance: NA
v_gene: TRBV18
d_gene: TRBD2
len: 14
j_gene: TRBJ2-1
CDR3nt: TGTGCCAGCTCACCGTCCGGGACTAGCGATGAGCAGTTCTTC
CDR3aa: CASSPSGTSDEQFF

abundance: NA
v_gene: TRBV18
d_gene: TRBD1
len: 16
j_gene: TRBJ1-1
CDR3nt: TGTGCCAGCTCACTCGGGACAGGGGGCCAGAGGGCTGAAGCTTTCTTT
CDR3aa: CASSLGTGGQRAEAFF

abundance: NA
v_gene: TRBV4-2
d_gene: TRBD1
len: 17
j_gene: TRBJ1-2
CDR3nt: TGTGCCAGCAGTGAAGAAGGGACAGTGATAGCTAACTATGGCTACACCTTC
CDR3aa: CASSEEGTVIANYGYTF

abundance: NA
v_gene: TRBV5-4
d_gene: TRBD1
len: 16
j_gene: TRBJ2-5
CDR3nt: TGTGCCAGCAGCTTCGACGGGACAGGAGACCAAGAGACCCAGTACTTC
CDR3aa: CASSFDGTGDQETQYF

abundance: NA
v_gene: TRBV15
d_gene: TRBD2
len: 16
j_gene: TRBJ2-7
CDR3nt: TGTGCCACCAGCAGAGACCTAGCGGGAGCTCTCTACGAGCAGTACTTC
CDR3aa: CATSRDLAGALYEQYF

abundance: NA
v_gene: TRBV29-1
d_gene: NA
len: 14
j_gene: TRBJ1-2
CDR3nt: TGCAGCGTTCCCGAGGGGGACACTAACTATGGCTACACCTTC
CDR3aa: CSVPEGDTNYGYTF

abundance: NA
v_gene: TRBV20-1
d_gene: NA
len: 15
j_gene: TRBJ1-5
CDR3nt: TGCAGTGCTAGTCGACCGCAGGGGCAGAATCAGCCCCAGCATTTT
CDR3aa: CSASRPQGQNQPQHF

abundance: NA
v_gene: TRBV18
d_gene: NA
len: 17
j_gene: TRBJ1-1
CDR3nt: TGTGCCAGCTCACTGGAATTGAGGTGGGGGGTGAAGACTGAAGCTTTCTTT
CDR3aa: CASSLELRWGVKTEAFF

abundance: once
v_gene: TRBV5-1
d_gene: TRBD1
len: 14
j_gene: TRBJ2-7
CDR3nt: TGCGCCAGCAGCTTGCCCGGGACAGCCTACGAGCAGTACTTC
CDR3aa: CASSLPGTAYEQYF

abundance: NA
v_gene: TRBV7-2
d_gene: NA
len: 15
j_gene: TRBJ1-4
CDR3nt: TGTGCCAGCAGCCCCAGACCCTCCGGGGATGAAAAACTGTTTTTT
CDR3aa: CASSPRPSGDEKLFF

abundance: NA
v_gene: TRBV21-1
d_gene: NA
len: 21
j_gene: TRBJ2-4
CDR3nt: TGTGCCAGCAGCAAAGTTGGGGGGACCTTGGTTTTAACCAGGGCCAAAAACATTCAGTACTTC
CDR3aa: CASSKVGGTLVLTRAKNIQYF

abundance: NA
v_gene: TRBV15
d_gene: NA
len: 18
j_gene: TRBJ2-1
CDR3nt: TGTGCCACCAGCAGAGGCGTAACAGGAGGAGGGTCCTACAATGAGCAGTTCTTC
CDR3aa: CATSRGVTGGGSYNEQFF

abundance: NA
v_gene: TRBV9
d_gene: TRBD1
len: 15
j_gene: TRBJ1-5
CDR3nt: TGTGCCAGCAGCGGGGGACAGGGGGGAAATCAGCCCCAGCATTTT
CDR3aa: CASSGGQGGNQPQHF

abundance: NA
v_gene: TRBV19
d_gene: NA
len: 14
j_gene: TRBJ1-5
CDR3nt: TGTGCCAGTAGTATAGCGGGCGGGAATCAGCCCCAGCATTTT
CDR3aa: CASSIAGGNQPQHF

abundance: NA
v_gene: TRBV27
d_gene: TRBD1
len: 14
j_gene: TRBJ1-6
CDR3nt: TGTGCCAGCAGTCTGGGACAGGGTAATTCACCCCTCCACTTT
CDR3aa: CASSLGQGNSPLHF

abundance: NA
v_gene: TRBV7-9
d_gene: NA
len: 15
j_gene: TRBJ1-6
CDR3nt: TGTGCCAGCAGCTTCAGGCAGGGTGATAATTCACCCCTCCACTTT
CDR3aa: CASSFRQGDNSPLHF

abundance: NA
v_gene: TRBV4-1
d_gene: NA
len: 17
j_gene: TRBJ2-5
CDR3nt: TGCGCCAGCAGCCCTTATCCCGGAGTTCGGTACCAAGAGACCCAGTACTTC
CDR3aa: CASSPYPGVRYQETQYF

abundance: NA
v_gene: TRBV7-9
d_gene: TRBD1
len: 15
j_gene: TRBJ2-2
CDR3nt: TGTGCCAGCAGCTTAAAGACAGGGGGAACCGGGGAGCTGTTTTTT
CDR3aa: CASSLKTGGTGELFF

abundance: NA
v_gene: TRBV19
d_gene: NA
len: 16
j_gene: TRBJ1-5
CDR3nt: TGTGCCAGTAGTCTCCGACGGGACACCGTGGGAATACCCCAGCATTTT
CDR3aa: CASSLRRDTVGIPQHF

abundance: NA
v_gene: TRBV12-3/TRBV12-4
d_gene: NA
len: 13
j_gene: TRBJ1-4
CDR3nt: TGTGCCAGCAGTTTAACCGGGAATGAAAAACTGTTTTTT
CDR3aa: CASSLTGNEKLFF

abundance: few
v_gene: TRBV7-2
d_gene: NA
len: 14
j_gene: TRBJ1-5
CDR3nt: TGTGCCAGCAGCCGCTTTTCAGGAGGCCAGCCCCAGCATTTT
CDR3aa: CASSRFSGGQPQHF

abundance: once
v_gene: TRBV6-2/TRBV6-3
d_gene: TRBD2
len: 21
j_gene: TRBJ2-1
CDR3nt: TGTGCCAGCAGTTACTCCCCCTGGACTAGCGGGGGGGCGAGCTCCTACAATGAGCAGTTCTTC
CDR3aa: CASSYSPWTSGGASSYNEQFF

abundance: NA
v_gene: TRBV7-9
d_gene: TRBD1
len: 17
j_gene: TRBJ2-6
CDR3nt: TGTGCCAGCAGCGCCGACAGGGGGACCTCTGGGGCCAACGTCCTGACTTTC
CDR3aa: CASSADRGTSGANVLTF

abundance: NA
v_gene: TRBV5-5
d_gene: NA
len: 17
j_gene: TRBJ2-4
CDR3nt: TGTGCCAGCAGCCGGGGGACGGAAGGACTAGCCAAAAACATTCAGTACTTC
CDR3aa: CASSRGTEGLAKNIQYF